A single count supports the clone carrying this T cell receptor (beta chain). V lost 5 bases to trimming and J lost 2 bases, with 16 bases between them. Germline CDR1 and CDR2: GTSNPN and SVGIG (reference sequence). There are 15 residues in the CDR3. The PCR employed 60 Vbeta primers together with 13 Jbeta primers. Sequencing used immunoSEQ multiplex PCR; TCRdb keeps in-frame clones, though not all of them. The sample holds over 80,000 clones, roughly 63% seen once. This sample is drawn from a study of cytomegalovirus exposure and HLA in healthy donors. The wider study: Within the Caucasian-associated ancestry cluster were around 81% of the approximately 400 genotyped donors.

The chain has TRBV30 and TRBJ2-4; D is possibly TRBD1 (6 bases). The sequenced sample consisted of PBMCs. The TCR sequence derives from a boy between 10 and 17 years old in good health and CMV-seropositive. CDR3 sequence (DNA): TGTGCCTGGGCTGGACAGTATCGTCCCAAAAACATTCAGTACTTC. Its translation is CAWAGQYRPKNIQYF.